This TCR beta chain derives from a study of T-cell memory formation after mild COVID-19. Study findings and constraints: Contracting CD4+ clones were located mainly in CM and EM, and CD8+ clones in EMRA.

This clonotype was seen more than once but under ten times. Its matching antigen is unknown. TCRdb analysed the 5' RACE reads with MiXCR anew, one entry per CDR3 protein. The repertoire holds 300,000 to 350,000 distinct CDR3 sequences, with about an eighth as singletons. CDR3 size: 13 residues. V lost 8 bases to trimming and J lost 0 bases, with 10 bases between them. Germline-derived CDR1 and CDR2 are SGHVS and FNYEAQ. This TCR was sampled from a man between 18 and 35 years old who had mild COVID-19 (a few samples of this study predate the infection). Cell type and time point are not known. The chain has TRBV7-6 and TRBJ1-1; no firm D call. Sequencing used PBMCs or a T cell subset sorted from them (not recorded which). In DNA, the CDR3 is TGTGCCAGCCGCAAAGATTTGAACACTGAAGCTTTCTTT. This encodes CASRKDLNTEAFF.